The 17 T cell receptor beta chains below come from one sample, sequenced in a study of T cells expressing NK-cell markers. TCRdb re-called the 5' RACE reads; one entry per CDR3 protein, DNA not given. This listing includes roughly 420,000 distinct CDR3 sequences. Sequencing was done on a sample of blood T cells: a sorted CD56 or NKG2C T cell subset, CD4+ or CD8+ T cells, or bulk PBMC T cells (not recorded which). The receptor set was obtained from a woman aged 18 to 75 in good health.

This chain joins TRBV7-9 and TRBJ1-5; TCRdb outputs TRBD1, but without DNA this stays unchecked. CDR1 is SEHNR and CDR2 is FQNEAQ in the germline V gene (reference sequence). The CDR3 is made up of 15 amino acids. The CDR3 protein is CASSQQGTGNHPQHF.

CDR3: CASSLARGGPQETQYF. The chain combines TRBV5-4 with TRBJ2-5; TCRdb's assignment of TRBD2 cannot be checked, as there is no DNA. The V gene's germline CDR1 is SGHNT and CDR2 YYREEE (reference sequence). The CDR3 totals 16 residues.

The V call is TRBV6-2 or TRBV6-3, the J call TRBJ2-3; TCRdb outputs TRBD1, but without DNA this stays unchecked. Germline loops: CDR1 MNHEY, CDR2 SVGEGT. The CDR3 extends over 15 amino acids. This chain's CDR3 is CASSYSGPGLDTQYF.

The gene calls are TRBV7-9 and TRBJ2-2. Germline V gene data show CDR1 as SEHNR and CDR2 as FQNEAQ (reference sequence). The CDR3 totals 15 residues. CDR3: CASSSRAANTGELFF.

The chain uses TRBV27 and TRBJ1-2; TCRdb names TRBD1, which stays unverified in the absence of DNA. Germline assignment: CDR1 MNHEY and CDR2 SMNVEV (reference sequence). This CDR3 is built from 14 residues. The chain's CDR3 is CASSFTGAAYGYTF.

V usage is TRBV3-1 and J usage is TRBJ1-1; with no DNA, the TCRdb D assignment of TRBD1 cannot be verified. There are 14 residues in the CDR3. Per the germline V gene, CDR1 is LGHDT and CDR2 is YNNKEL (reference sequence). The chain's CDR3 is CASSQDYRAAEAFF. Supplemented by reference TRBV3-1 and TRBJ1-1, the full variable domain reads DTAVSQTPKYLVTQMGNDKSIKCEQNLGHDTMYWYKQDSKKFLKIMFSYNNKELIINETVPNRFSPKSPDKAHLNLHINSLELGDSAVYFCASSQDYRAAEAFFGQGTRLTVV.

This chain connects TRBV20-1 to TRBJ1-1; the TCRdb D gene call, TRBD1, has no DNA to confirm it. CDR1 DFQATT and CDR2 SNEGSKA come from the germline V gene (reference sequence). The length of the CDR3 is 12 residues. The CDR3 sequence: CSAKDRYTEAFF.

The rearrangement joins TRBV6-1 to TRBJ1-5; with no DNA, the TCRdb D assignment of TRBD1 cannot be verified. CDR1 is MNHNS, CDR2 SASEGT, per germline. The CDR3 spans 17 residues. The CDR3 spells CASNPLAPGQSNQPQHF.

V is TRBV7-9 and J is TRBJ2-3. The CDR3 loop spans 14 amino acids. Germline V lookup: CDR1 SEHNR, CDR2 FQNEAQ (reference sequence). CDR3 in amino acids: CASNIMGSTDTQYF.

The gene calls are TRBV28 and TRBJ2-7. Germline V gene lookup returns CDR1 MDHEN and CDR2 SYDVKM. The CDR3 spans 11 residues. The CDR3 reads CASSLFREQYF.

The CDR3 reads CASSLVSRNQVNEQFF. The chain joins TRBV5-1 to TRBJ2-1. Germline-derived CDR1 and CDR2 are SGHRS and YFSETQ. This CDR3 contains 16 residues.

The CDR3 region is CASSSLSQDTGELFF. The gene calls are TRBV28 and TRBJ2-2. Germline V gene lookup returns CDR1 MDHEN and CDR2 SYDVKM. The CDR3 consists of 15 residues.

The V gene is TRBV28, the J gene TRBJ2-3; TCRdb names TRBD2, which stays unverified in the absence of DNA. The CDR3 has 17 residues. Germline CDR1 reads MDHEN; CDR2 reads SYDVKM. CDR3 sequence reads: CASSLFSSARDTDTQYF.

The J gene is TRBJ2-3, the V gene TRBV6-5; the D call from TCRdb, TRBD1, cannot be confirmed without DNA. This CDR3 region has 16 residues. Germline CDR1 reads MNHEY; CDR2 reads SVGAGI. This CDR3 reads CASSYGWGGGSDTQYF.

The chain carries TRBV7-2 and TRBJ2-1; with no DNA, the TCRdb D assignment of TRBD2 cannot be verified. This CDR3 is 14 amino acids long. Germline CDR1 and CDR2: SGHTA and FQGNSA. The CDR3 loop reads CASSPPRAGIEQFF.

V gene TRBV6-5 combines with J gene TRBJ2-7; no DNA is available, so the TRBD2 call from TCRdb remains unchecked. The germline gives CDR1 MNHEY, CDR2 SVGAGI. CDR3 length: 15 amino acids. The CDR3 here is CASSYTSGGGYEQYF.

The V call is TRBV5-1, the J call TRBJ1-4. This CDR3 is built from 15 residues. Germline V gene data show CDR1 as SGHRS and CDR2 as YFSETQ. The CDR3 spells CASSLSQGINEKLFF.